Shown below are 4 T cell receptor beta chains from a single sample sequenced in a study of blood T cell repertoires in COVID-19. The repertoire was sequenced with immunoSEQ multiplex PCR; TCRdb's copy has only in-frame clones and lacks some. This sample has roughly 200,000 clones, with 85% to 90% found just once. Sequences were obtained from peripheral blood. These receptors all come from a man between 18 and 29 years old with active or convalescent COVID-19.

The genes are TRBV2 and TRBJ1-3; possibly TRBD1 for D (5 bases). V was trimmed by 8 bases and J by 4 bases, leaving 12 bases between them. Germline V gene lookup returns CDR1 SNHLY and CDR2 FYNNEI. The CDR3 consists of 13 residues. CDR3: CASEQGGGNTIYF. CDR3 coding DNA: TGTGCCAGCGAGCAGGGAGGAGGAAACACCATATATTTT.

This clone appeared a few times. The chain uses TRBV28 and TRBJ2-1; 8 bases agree with TRBD1. Germline assignment: CDR1 MDHEN and CDR2 SYDVKM. V lost 4 bases to trimming and J lost 5 bases; unmatched junction nucleotides: 7. The CDR3 is 15 amino acids. The CDR3 loop is CASSYRDRSHNEQFF. The DNA for the CDR3 is TGTGCCAGCAGTTACCGGGACAGGAGCCACAATGAGCAGTTCTTC.

The chain links TRBV7-3 to TRBJ2-1, with 10 positions matching TRBD2. Losses at the gene ends were 5 bases for V and 3 bases for J; bases not matched to a gene: 4. The germline V gene has CDR1 SGHTA and CDR2 FQGTGA. The CDR3 sequence is 15 residues long. In DNA form, the CDR3 reads TGTGCCAGCAGCCTCCTAGCGGGAGTCTACAATGAGCAGTTCTTC. Its protein is CASSLLAGVYNEQFF.

The chain has TRBV5-1 and TRBJ1-1; D gene uncertain. V lost 0 bases and J lost 0, with 12 bases in between. The CDR3 runs to 16 residues. Germline CDR1 and CDR2: SGHRS and YFSETQ. CDR3 in amino acids: CASSLAFGRMNTEAFF. The CDR3 DNA is TGCGCCAGCAGCTTGGCGTTTGGCAGAATGAACACTGAAGCTTTCTTT. Filled out from reference TRBV5-1 and TRBJ1-1, the complete variable domain reads KAGVTQTPRYLIKTRGQQVTLSCSPISGHRSVSWYQQTPGQGLQFLFEYFSETQRNKGNFPGRFSGRQFSNSRSEMNVSTLELGDSALYLCASSLAFGRMNTEAFFGQGTRLTVV.